A selection of T cell receptor beta chains follows, all from one sample in a study of blood T cells in healthy people across ages. MiXCR, applied by TCRdb to the 5' RACE reads, yields one record per CDR3 protein. The sample lists over 1,300,000 distinct CDR3 sequences, 59% occurring once. The sample was blood. The receptors were gathered from a man in his late teens or twenties in good health. The CDR3 runs from the conserved cysteine through the conserved F or W. Fields, in order: CDR3 protein, CDR3 DNA, V gene, J gene, D gene, clone size. D genes are given only for firm matches. Clone size, where shown, is once, few, many, or a class for clones that have expanded.

CDR3aa: CASSVEARDYGYTF
CDR3nt: TGTGCCAGCAGCGTAGAGGCCAGAGACTATGGCTACACCTTC
v_gene: TRBV9
j_gene: TRBJ1-2
d_gene: NA
abundance: NA

CDR3aa: CASSRSGTGITGANVLTF
CDR3nt: TGTGCCAGCAGTCGGTCCGGGACAGGAATTACTGGGGCCAACGTCCTGACTTTC
v_gene: TRBV2
j_gene: TRBJ2-6
d_gene: TRBD1
abundance: NA

CDR3aa: CASSLRPSNQPQHF
CDR3nt: TGTGCCAGCAGTTTACGCCCTAGCAATCAGCCCCAGCATTTT
v_gene: TRBV27
j_gene: TRBJ1-5
d_gene: NA
abundance: NA

CDR3aa: CASSLGLNYGYTF
CDR3nt: TGTGCCAGCAGTCTAGGGCTTAACTATGGCTACACCTTC
v_gene: TRBV28
j_gene: TRBJ1-2
d_gene: NA
abundance: many

CDR3aa: CASSLTGGGFNEQFF
CDR3nt: TGTGCCAGCAGCTTAACGGGCGGTGGATTCAATGAGCAGTTCTTC
v_gene: TRBV7-8
j_gene: TRBJ2-1
d_gene: NA
abundance: few

CDR3aa: CASRRNEQYF
CDR3nt: TGTGCCTCCCGGAGGAACGAGCAGTACTTC
v_gene: TRBV9
j_gene: TRBJ2-7
d_gene: NA
abundance: NA

CDR3aa: CASSLAGGGEAFF
CDR3nt: TGTGCCAGCAGCTTGGCAGGGGGCGGTGAAGCTTTCTTT
v_gene: TRBV5-8
j_gene: TRBJ1-1
d_gene: TRBD1
abundance: NA

CDR3aa: CASSTSGLYNEQFF
CDR3nt: TGTGCCAGCAGTACTAGCGGGTTATACAATGAGCAGTTCTTC
v_gene: TRBV12-3/TRBV12-4
j_gene: TRBJ2-1
d_gene: TRBD2
abundance: NA

CDR3aa: CASLPAAKNIQYF
CDR3nt: TGTGCCAGCCTCCCCGCCGCGAAAAACATTCAGTACTTC
v_gene: TRBV28
j_gene: TRBJ2-4
d_gene: NA
abundance: few

CDR3aa: CSAWTGLEQYF
CDR3nt: TGCAGTGCTTGGACAGGGCTCGAGCAGTACTTC
v_gene: TRBV20-1
j_gene: TRBJ2-7
d_gene: TRBD1
abundance: NA

CDR3aa: CASSLSQGDTQYF
CDR3nt: TGTGCCAGCAGCTTATCCCAGGGGGATACGCAGTATTTT
v_gene: TRBV7-2
j_gene: TRBJ2-3
d_gene: NA
abundance: few

CDR3aa: CASSLVEQGLYEQFF
CDR3nt: TGTGCCAGCAGCTTAGTAGAACAGGGGTTGTATGAGCAGTTCTTC
v_gene: TRBV11-2
j_gene: TRBJ2-1
d_gene: TRBD1
abundance: NA

CDR3aa: CASSSGTGGNPYGYTF
CDR3nt: TGTGCCAGCAGCTCCGGGACAGGGGGCAACCCCTATGGCTACACCTTC
v_gene: TRBV7-9
j_gene: TRBJ1-2
d_gene: TRBD1
abundance: NA

CDR3aa: CASSLVELAGTDTQYF
CDR3nt: TGCGCCAGCAGCTTGGTAGAACTAGCAGGCACAGATACGCAGTATTTT
v_gene: TRBV5-1
j_gene: TRBJ2-3
d_gene: NA
abundance: many

CDR3aa: CAWSWGAHYNEQFF
CDR3nt: TGTGCCTGGAGTTGGGGGGCGCACTACAATGAGCAGTTCTTC
v_gene: TRBV30
j_gene: TRBJ2-1
d_gene: NA
abundance: NA

CDR3aa: CASSFDRAQTSYEQYF
CDR3nt: TGTGCCAGCAGTTTCGACCGGGCCCAAACCTCCTACGAGCAGTACTTC
v_gene: TRBV12-3/TRBV12-4
j_gene: TRBJ2-7
d_gene: NA
abundance: NA

CDR3aa: CSARAEDSVYEQYF
CDR3nt: TGCAGTGCTAGAGCCGAGGACAGCGTCTACGAGCAGTACTTC
v_gene: TRBV20-1
j_gene: TRBJ2-7
d_gene: NA
abundance: few

CDR3aa: CASSQDRGARTYEQYF
CDR3nt: TGTGCCAGCAGCCAAGATAGAGGGGCGAGAACCTACGAGCAGTACTTC
v_gene: TRBV4-2
j_gene: TRBJ2-7
d_gene: NA
abundance: NA

CDR3aa: CASSAPTGDAGELFF
CDR3nt: TGTGCCAGCAGCGCTCCTACAGGAGACGCCGGGGAGCTGTTTTTT
v_gene: TRBV6-1
j_gene: TRBJ2-2
d_gene: NA
abundance: few

CDR3aa: CSARDLEGSDYGYTF
CDR3nt: TGCAGTGCTAGAGATTTGGAGGGGTCCGACTATGGCTACACCTTC
v_gene: TRBV20-1
j_gene: TRBJ1-2
d_gene: NA
abundance: NA

CDR3aa: CSASTSGSFLDIQYF
CDR3nt: TGCAGTGCTAGCACTAGCGGGAGTTTTTTGGACATTCAGTACTTC
v_gene: TRBV20-1
j_gene: TRBJ2-4
d_gene: TRBD2
abundance: NA

CDR3aa: CSASVPGSGNTIYF
CDR3nt: TGCAGTGCTAGTGTACCCGGATCTGGAAACACCATATATTTT
v_gene: TRBV20-1
j_gene: TRBJ1-3
d_gene: NA
abundance: once

CDR3aa: CASSLGTGEGANVLTF
CDR3nt: TGTGCCAGCAGCTTAGGAACAGGGGAAGGGGCCAACGTCCTGACTTTC
v_gene: TRBV7-6
j_gene: TRBJ2-6
d_gene: TRBD1
abundance: few

CDR3aa: CASSQVLVTNYGYTF
CDR3nt: TGCGCCAGCAGCCAAGTATTGGTAACTAACTATGGCTACACCTTC
v_gene: TRBV4-1
j_gene: TRBJ1-2
d_gene: NA
abundance: NA

CDR3aa: CASSVRQGRRAFF
CDR3nt: TGTGCCAGCAGCGTTAGACAGGGCCGGAGGGCTTTCTTT
v_gene: TRBV12-3/TRBV12-4
j_gene: TRBJ1-1
d_gene: TRBD1
abundance: few

CDR3aa: CASSLGEGIGTEAFF
CDR3nt: TGTGCCAGCAGTTTAGGAGAGGGTATCGGCACTGAAGCTTTCTTT
v_gene: TRBV12-3/TRBV12-4
j_gene: TRBJ1-1
d_gene: NA
abundance: once

CDR3aa: CASSRLASDTQYF
CDR3nt: TGTGCCAGCAGTCGACTAGCGTCCGATACGCAGTATTTT
v_gene: TRBV6-2/TRBV6-3
j_gene: TRBJ2-3
d_gene: TRBD2
abundance: few

CDR3aa: CASSFPNRGPGANVLTF
CDR3nt: TGTGCCAGCAGCTTCCCTAACAGGGGGCCTGGGGCCAACGTCCTGACTTTC
v_gene: TRBV7-9
j_gene: TRBJ2-6
d_gene: TRBD1
abundance: NA

CDR3aa: CASSTRTRSEQYF
CDR3nt: TGTGCCAGCAGTACCCGGACTAGGAGCGAGCAGTACTTC
v_gene: TRBV12-3/TRBV12-4
j_gene: TRBJ2-7
d_gene: TRBD2
abundance: NA

CDR3aa: CASSVSLAYEQYF
CDR3nt: TGTGCCAGCAGCGTAAGTTTAGCCTACGAGCAGTACTTC
v_gene: TRBV7-6
j_gene: TRBJ2-7
d_gene: NA
abundance: NA

CDR3aa: CASSNRDAHYEQYF
CDR3nt: TGTGCCAGCAGTAACCGGGACGCTCACTACGAGCAGTACTTC
v_gene: TRBV6-6
j_gene: TRBJ2-7
d_gene: NA
abundance: NA

CDR3aa: CASSRRDYGYTF
CDR3nt: TGTGCCAGCAGTAGAAGGGACTATGGCTACACCTTC
v_gene: TRBV6-6
j_gene: TRBJ1-2
d_gene: NA
abundance: few

CDR3aa: CASRPTAETQYF
CDR3nt: TGTGCCAGCAGGCCGACAGCAGAGACCCAGTACTTC
v_gene: TRBV5-5
j_gene: TRBJ2-5
d_gene: NA
abundance: NA

CDR3aa: CSASGWRFAYGYTF
CDR3nt: TGCAGTGCCAGTGGGTGGAGATTTGCCTATGGCTACACCTTC
v_gene: TRBV20-1
j_gene: TRBJ1-2
d_gene: NA
abundance: NA

CDR3aa: CASRGPNTEAFF
CDR3nt: TGTGCCAGCAGAGGACCGAACACTGAAGCTTTCTTT
v_gene: TRBV7-6
j_gene: TRBJ1-1
d_gene: NA
abundance: many

CDR3aa: CASSLVNEQFF
CDR3nt: TGTGCCAGCAGCCTCGTAAATGAGCAGTTCTTC
v_gene: TRBV12-3/TRBV12-4
j_gene: TRBJ2-1
d_gene: NA
abundance: many

CDR3aa: CSAVGGDVIETQYF
CDR3nt: TGCAGCGCCGTCGGCGGGGATGTTATAGAGACCCAGTACTTC
v_gene: TRBV29-1
j_gene: TRBJ2-5
d_gene: NA
abundance: NA

CDR3aa: CASSPAGAEQETQYF
CDR3nt: TGTGCCAGCAGCCCGGCGGGGGCAGAGCAAGAGACCCAGTACTTC
v_gene: TRBV7-2
j_gene: TRBJ2-5
d_gene: NA
abundance: few

CDR3aa: CASSFDPTEALNTEAFF
CDR3nt: TGTGCCAGCAGTTTTGATCCAACCGAGGCCCTGAACACTGAAGCTTTCTTT
v_gene: TRBV28
j_gene: TRBJ1-1
d_gene: NA
abundance: NA

CDR3aa: CASSYSGGISYNEQFF
CDR3nt: TGTGCCAGCAGTTACTCGGGGGGGATCTCCTACAATGAGCAGTTCTTC
v_gene: TRBV6-5
j_gene: TRBJ2-1
d_gene: TRBD2
abundance: NA

CDR3aa: CSALEPASGGNEQFF
CDR3nt: TGCAGTGCCCTCGAGCCGGCTAGCGGGGGCAATGAGCAGTTCTTC
v_gene: TRBV20-1
j_gene: TRBJ2-1
d_gene: TRBD2
abundance: NA

CDR3aa: CASSGGRWETQYF
CDR3nt: TGTGCCAGCTCGGGAGGCCGGTGGGAGACCCAGTACTTC
v_gene: TRBV6-1
j_gene: TRBJ2-5
d_gene: TRBD2
abundance: NA

CDR3aa: CASTITGLASEQFF
CDR3nt: TGTGCCAGCACTATAACGGGACTAGCAAGTGAGCAGTTCTTC
v_gene: TRBV6-2/TRBV6-3
j_gene: TRBJ2-1
d_gene: TRBD2
abundance: NA

CDR3aa: CASSGGTEDTQYF
CDR3nt: TGTGCCAGCAGTGGCGGGACAGAAGATACGCAGTATTTT
v_gene: TRBV2
j_gene: TRBJ2-3
d_gene: NA
abundance: NA

CDR3aa: CASRALGTGNSPLHF
CDR3nt: TGTGCCAGCAGAGCCTTAGGGACAGGGAATTCACCCCTCCACTTT
v_gene: TRBV12-3/TRBV12-4
j_gene: TRBJ1-6
d_gene: TRBD1
abundance: NA

CDR3aa: CASSQGLGSTEAFF
CDR3nt: TGCGCCAGCAGCCAAGGCCTGGGGTCCACTGAAGCTTTCTTT
v_gene: TRBV4-1
j_gene: TRBJ1-1
d_gene: NA
abundance: few

CDR3aa: CASSEARAGGPNYGYTF
CDR3nt: TGTGCCAGCAGTGAAGCGAGGGCAGGGGGTCCCAACTATGGCTACACCTTC
v_gene: TRBV6-1
j_gene: TRBJ1-2
d_gene: TRBD1
abundance: few

CDR3aa: CAISQAGGYTF
CDR3nt: TGCGCCATCAGCCAAGCAGGAGGCTACACCTTC
v_gene: TRBV4-3
j_gene: TRBJ1-2
d_gene: NA
abundance: NA

CDR3aa: CASSPTPNNEQFF
CDR3nt: TGTGCCAGCAGCCCTACCCCAAACAATGAGCAGTTCTTC
v_gene: TRBV12-3/TRBV12-4
j_gene: TRBJ2-1
d_gene: NA
abundance: NA

CDR3aa: CASSQRPVYEQYF
CDR3nt: TGCGCCAGCAGCCAAAGACCAGTGTACGAGCAGTACTTC
v_gene: TRBV4-1
j_gene: TRBJ2-7
d_gene: NA
abundance: NA

CDR3aa: CSAREPVGFGTSGSYNEQFF
CDR3nt: TGCAGTGCTAGAGAGCCAGTGGGATTCGGGACTAGCGGGTCCTACAATGAGCAGTTCTTC
v_gene: TRBV20-1
j_gene: TRBJ2-1
d_gene: TRBD2
abundance: once

CDR3aa: CASSSSGLAGDSDTQYF
CDR3nt: TGTGCCAGCAGCTCGTCGGGACTAGCGGGAGACTCAGATACGCAGTATTTT
v_gene: TRBV7-2
j_gene: TRBJ2-3
d_gene: TRBD2
abundance: NA

CDR3aa: CASTFRVGTYNEQFF
CDR3nt: TGTGCCAGCACCTTCAGGGTTGGCACCTACAATGAGCAGTTCTTC
v_gene: TRBV27
j_gene: TRBJ2-1
d_gene: NA
abundance: few

CDR3aa: CASSPTRFGGEVDGYTF
CDR3nt: TGTGCCAGCAGCCCAACGAGGTTTGGGGGGGAAGTGGACGGCTACACCTTC
v_gene: TRBV7-8
j_gene: TRBJ1-2
d_gene: NA
abundance: NA

CDR3aa: CASTSLGTVYEQYF
CDR3nt: TGTGCCAGCACCAGCCTCGGGACAGTCTACGAGCAGTACTTC
v_gene: TRBV27
j_gene: TRBJ2-7
d_gene: TRBD1
abundance: few

CDR3aa: CASSPSTGTQYF
CDR3nt: TGTGCCAGTAGTCCCTCCACCGGCACGCAGTATTTT
v_gene: TRBV19
j_gene: TRBJ2-3
d_gene: NA
abundance: few

CDR3aa: CSVEGLQGLKPYEQYF
CDR3nt: TGCAGCGTTGAAGGCCTACAGGGGCTGAAGCCCTACGAGCAGTACTTC
v_gene: TRBV29-1
j_gene: TRBJ2-7
d_gene: TRBD1
abundance: NA

CDR3aa: CATKNRGRTLEYNEQFF
CDR3nt: TGTGCCACCAAAAATCGCGGGAGGACTTTAGAGTACAATGAGCAGTTCTTC
v_gene: TRBV24-1
j_gene: TRBJ2-1
d_gene: TRBD2
abundance: NA

CDR3aa: CSVDSFGGATEAFF
CDR3nt: TGCAGCGTTGATAGTTTCGGGGGGGCCACTGAAGCTTTCTTT
v_gene: TRBV29-1
j_gene: TRBJ1-1
d_gene: NA
abundance: few